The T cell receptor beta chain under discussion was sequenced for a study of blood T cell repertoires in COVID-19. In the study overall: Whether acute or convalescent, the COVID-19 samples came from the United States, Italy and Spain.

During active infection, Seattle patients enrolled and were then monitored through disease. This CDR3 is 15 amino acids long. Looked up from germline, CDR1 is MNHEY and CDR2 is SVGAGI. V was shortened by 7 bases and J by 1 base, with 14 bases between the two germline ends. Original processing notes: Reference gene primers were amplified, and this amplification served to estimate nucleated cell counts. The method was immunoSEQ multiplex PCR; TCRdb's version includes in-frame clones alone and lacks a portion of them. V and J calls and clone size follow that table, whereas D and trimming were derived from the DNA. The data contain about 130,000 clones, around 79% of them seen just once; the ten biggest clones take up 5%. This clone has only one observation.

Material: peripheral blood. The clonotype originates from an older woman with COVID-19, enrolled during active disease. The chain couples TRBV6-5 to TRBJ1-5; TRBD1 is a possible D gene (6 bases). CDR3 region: CASTPTGSSNQPQHF. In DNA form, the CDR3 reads TGTGCCAGCACCCCGACAGGCTCGAGCAATCAGCCCCAGCATTTT.